This TCR beta chain emerged from a study of T cell responses to AZD1222 COVID-19 vaccine. Findings and caveats of the study: Donor demographics were predominantly white British with a female majority; clonal diversity may be underestimated.

Assay used: immunoSEQ multiplex PCR; TCRdb lists only in-frame clones, some missing. The sample records about 180,000 clones, just over 85% being singletons. On this clone: Its antigen remains unidentified.

The length of the CDR3 is 15 residues. Trimming took off 4 bases at V and 1 base at J, with 11 bases between the two ends. Germline values: CDR1 SEHNR, CDR2 FQNEAQ (reference sequence). The rearrangement links TRBV7-9 to TRBJ1-5; D is undetermined. The source of this sequence is an adult in good health. The sequencing here drew on peripheral blood, taken on day 0 of AZD1222 vaccination. CDR3 sequence (DNA): TGTGCCAGCAGCTCGGACGGGCGGAGCAATCAGCCCCAGCATTTT. It is translated as CASSSDGRSNQPQHF.